A selection of T cell receptor beta chains follows, all from one sample in a study of blood T cell repertoires in COVID-19. Some clones are missing from TCRdb's copy, which holds only in-frame ones; the method was immunoSEQ multiplex PCR. The sample holds under 130,000 clones, about four fifths seen once. Sequencing used peripheral blood. Every receptor here comes from an older woman with acute or convalescent COVID-19. CDR3s include the opening cysteine and the closing phenylalanine or tryptophan. The D gene is left open where the match is weak. A row's size may be missing; if present it is once, few, many or a size class.

- | TRBJ2-7 | TRBD1 | TRBV5-4 | CASSPGQGGYHEQYF | TGTGCCAGCAGCCCAGGACAGGGAGGATACCACGAGCAGTACTTC
- | TRBJ2-2 | - | TRBV7-6 | CASSLDGSDTGELFF | TGTGCCAGCAGCTTAGACGGGAGCGACACCGGGGAGCTGTTTTTT
- | TRBJ1-2 | - | TRBV4-3 | CASSQEGGSGYTF | TGCGCCAGCAGCCAAGAAGGAGGCTCTGGCTACACCTTC
- | TRBJ1-6 | - | TRBV6-2/TRBV6-3 | CASSLDDRIYSPLHF | TGTGCCAGCAGCCTGGATGACAGGATATACTCACCCCTCCACTTT
once | TRBJ1-6 | - | TRBV4-3 | CASSPDGGMGSPLHF | TGCGCCAGCAGCCCCGACGGGGGTATGGGTTCACCCCTCCACTTT
few | TRBJ2-1 | - | TRBV5-1 | CASSLASMRYNEQFF | TGCGCCAGCAGCTTGGCTAGTATGCGTTACAATGAGCAGTTCTTC
- | TRBJ2-2 | - | TRBV19 | CASSQGGVTGELFF | TGTGCCAGTAGTCAAGGGGGGGTGACCGGGGAGCTGTTTTTT
- | TRBJ1-4 | - | TRBV7-8 | CASSLDRNEKLFF | TGTGCCAGCAGCTTAGACAGAAATGAAAAACTGTTTTTT
- | TRBJ2-7 | TRBD1 | TRBV19 | CASSAGTGGGYEQYF | TGTGCCAGTAGCGCAGGGACAGGGGGAGGCTACGAGCAGTACTTC
- | TRBJ1-6 | - | TRBV6-5 | CASSYLQGGSPLHF | TGTGCCAGCAGTTACTTACAGGGCGGTTCACCCCTCCACTTT
- | TRBJ2-1 | TRBD2 | TRBV5-1 | CASSLESSGYNEQFF | TGCGCCAGCAGCTTGGAATCTAGCGGCTACAATGAGCAGTTCTTC
- | TRBJ1-5 | - | TRBV6-2/TRBV6-3 | CASSFTTGGEHQPQHF | TGTGCCAGCAGTTTTACGACAGGAGGAGAGCATCAGCCCCAGCATTTT
- | TRBJ2-7 | - | TRBV6-1 | CASTERLPYEQYF | TGTGCCAGCACTGAACGGTTGCCCTACGAGCAGTACTTC
- | TRBJ1-1 | - | TRBV27 | CASSLSAAMNTEAFF | TGTGCCAGCAGTTTATCGGCGGCTATGAACACTGAAGCTTTCTTT
- | TRBJ2-3 | - | TRBV9 | CASSRGSTDTQYF | TGTGCCAGCAGCCGGGGGAGCACAGATACGCAGTATTTT
- | TRBJ2-7 | TRBD1 | TRBV12-3/TRBV12-4 | CASSPGQGNEQYF | TGTGCCAGCAGCCCGGGACAGGGGAACGAGCAGTACTTC
- | TRBJ1-2 | - | TRBV11-2 | CASSVISVKGGSTF | TGTGCCAGCAGCGTCATCTCCGTTAAGGGAGGGAGCACCTTC
- | TRBJ1-1 | TRBD1 | TRBV10-3 | CAISESGQGEAFF | TGTGCCATCAGTGAGTCGGGACAGGGTGAAGCTTTCTTT
- | TRBJ2-2 | - | TRBV7-9 | CASSLARQGTGELFF | TGTGCCAGCAGCTTAGCACGGCAGGGAACCGGGGAGCTGTTTTTT
- | TRBJ2-1 | TRBD2 | TRBV24-1 | CATSSSGGAYNEQFF | TGTGCCACCAGTTCTAGCGGGGGGGCCTACAATGAGCAGTTCTTC
- | TRBJ1-2 | - | TRBV5-4 | CASSWRGGLGYGYTF | TGTGCCAGCAGTTGGCGGGGGGGTTTGGGCTATGGCTACACCTTC
few | TRBJ2-1 | - | TRBV6-1 | CASSEQGPGEQFF | TGTGCCAGCAGTGAGCAGGGGCCGGGTGAGCAGTTCTTC
- | TRBJ2-5 | TRBD2 | TRBV5-6 | CASSLGSSGRKETQYF | TGTGCCAGCAGCTTGGGTTCTAGCGGGAGGAAAGAGACCCAGTACTTC
- | TRBJ1-4 | - | TRBV7-8 | CASSLGRREKLFF | TGTGCCAGCAGCTTAGGGAGACGGGAAAAACTGTTTTTT
- | TRBJ2-3 | - | TRBV29-1 | CSVVAPGDTQYF | TGCAGCGTCGTAGCCCCGGGAGATACGCAGTATTTT
- | TRBJ1-5 | - | TRBV5-1 | CASSSGLPNQPQHF | TGCGCCAGCAGCTCCGGACTGCCCAATCAGCCCCAGCATTTT
- | TRBJ2-4 | TRBD2 | TRBV7-9 | CASSSWTSGGSQIQYF | TGTGCCAGCAGCTCGTGGACTAGCGGGGGCTCGCAGATTCAGTACTTC
- | TRBJ2-5 | TRBD2 | TRBV10-3 | CAISESTSGRAGTQYF | TGTGCCATCAGTGAGTCGACTAGCGGGAGGGCTGGGACCCAGTACTTC
once | TRBJ1-2 | - | TRBV5-4 | CASSTPTENYGYTF | TGTGCCAGCAGCACGCCTACAGAAAACTATGGCTACACCTTC
- | TRBJ2-5 | - | TRBV5-1 | CASSLGPGGQETQYF | TGCGCCAGCAGCTTGGGTCCGGGCGGGCAAGAGACCCAGTACTTC
once | TRBJ1-6 | - | TRBV5-1 | CASTAGADNSPLHF | TGCGCCAGCACGGCAGGGGCGGATAATTCACCCCTCCACTTT
- | TRBJ2-3 | TRBD2 | TRBV5-6 | CASSSPSGPSTDTQYF | TGTGCCAGCAGCTCGCCTAGCGGACCTAGCACAGATACGCAGTATTTT
- | TRBJ2-7 | - | TRBV12-2 | CASRLGSTGFF | TGTGCAAGTCGCTTAGGATCGACCGGGTTCTTC
many | TRBJ2-1 | TRBD2 | TRBV15 | CATGSAAGDNEQFF | TGTGCCACCGGGAGTGCAGCGGGAGACAATGAGCAGTTCTTC
- | TRBJ2-7 | TRBD1 | TRBV5-6 | CASTWPGQGNEQYF | TGTGCCAGCACCTGGCCGGGACAGGGCAACGAGCAGTACTTC
few | TRBJ1-1 | - | TRBV3-1/TRBV3-2 | CASSQDWGREAFF | TGTGCCAGCAGCCAAGATTGGGGGAGGGAAGCTTTCTTT
- | TRBJ2-1 | - | TRBV5-6 | CASSLMTDPYNEQFF | TGTGCCAGCAGCTTGATGACAGACCCCTACAATGAGCAGTTCTTC
- | TRBJ1-4 | TRBD1 | TRBV12-3/TRBV12-4 | CASRGQPNEKLFF | TGTGCCAGCAGGGGACAGCCTAATGAAAAACTGTTTTTT
- | TRBJ2-1 | TRBD2 | TRBV19 | CASSTSGGYYNEQFF | TGTGCCAGTAGTACTAGCGGGGGGTACTACAATGAGCAGTTCTTC
few | TRBJ2-3 | - | TRBV12-3/TRBV12-4 | CASSTNNRDTQYF | TGTGCCAGCAGCACCAACAACAGGGATACGCAGTATTTT
few | TRBJ2-2 | TRBD1 | TRBV30 | CAWSQNFGTGRTGELFF | TGTGCCTGGAGTCAAAATTTCGGGACAGGGAGGACCGGGGAGCTGTTTTTT
- | TRBJ1-1 | TRBD1 | TRBV12-3/TRBV12-4 | CASRDGTATEAFF | TGTGCCAGCAGGGACGGGACAGCCACTGAAGCTTTCTTT
- | TRBJ2-7 | TRBD2 | TRBV11-2 | CASSPLAGIYEQYF | TGTGCCAGCAGCCCTCTAGCGGGGATCTACGAGCAGTACTTC
- | TRBJ2-1 | - | TRBV30 | CAWSTDYHNEQFF | TGTGCCTGGAGTACTGACTACCACAATGAGCAGTTCTTC
- | TRBJ2-5 | - | TRBV7-2 | CASSLRTSQETQYF | TGTGCCAGCAGCTTACGGACATCCCAAGAGACCCAGTACTTC
once | TRBJ1-5 | - | TRBV6-1 | CASSEGRQRNQPQHF | TGTGCCAGCAGTGAAGGTCGACAGAGAAATCAGCCCCAGCATTTT
- | TRBJ1-2 | - | TRBV11-3 | CASSLGPYGYTF | TGTGCCAGCAGCTTAGGTCCTTATGGCTACACCTTC
- | TRBJ2-1 | TRBD2 | TRBV20-1 | CSASREGLNNEQFF | TGCAGTGCTAGTCGGGAGGGGTTAAACAATGAGCAGTTCTTC
- | TRBJ2-5 | TRBD1 | TRBV5-1 | CASSSSTGEETQYF | TGCGCCAGCAGCTCTTCGACAGGGGAGGAGACCCAGTACTTC
- | TRBJ1-2 | - | TRBV4-3 | CASSQDPGGTYGYTF | TGCGCCAGCAGCCAAGATCCGGGGGGGACGTATGGCTACACCTTC
- | TRBJ2-1 | TRBD2 | TRBV5-1 | CASSPEPRGVSSYNEQFF | TGCGCCAGCAGCCCTGAGCCCCGGGGGGTATCGTCCTACAATGAGCAGTTCTTC
few | TRBJ1-5 | TRBD1 | TRBV6-2/TRBV6-3 | CASSGQGAIQPQHF | TGTGCCAGCAGTGGACAGGGGGCAATTCAGCCCCAGCATTTT
- | TRBJ2-7 | TRBD2 | TRBV6-5 | CEVRGVSYEQYF | TGTGAGGTTCGGGGGGTCTCCTACGAGCAGTACTTC
- | TRBJ2-7 | - | TRBV28 | CASSLPYYEQYF | TGTGCCAGCAGTTTACCTTACTACGAGCAGTACTTC
- | TRBJ2-2 | - | TRBV5-6 | CASSQSGWNTGELFF | TGTGCCAGCAGCCAATCAGGCTGGAACACCGGGGAGCTGTTTTTT
- | TRBJ2-2 | - | TRBV30 | CAWSVRWGDSPGRGELFF | TGTGCCTGGAGTGTACGCTGGGGGGACTCTCCCGGTCGCGGGGAGCTGTTTTTT
- | TRBJ1-2 | TRBD1 | TRBV4-3 | CASSRQAGGIYGYTF | TGCGCCAGCAGCCGTCAGGCAGGGGGTATCTATGGCTACACCTTC
- | TRBJ2-2 | - | TRBV7-2 | CASSLARSTGELFF | TGTGCCAGCAGCTTAGCGCGGTCCACCGGGGAGCTGTTTTTT
- | TRBJ2-7 | - | TRBV3-1/TRBV3-2 | CASSQVSLGNYEQYF | TGTGCCAGCAGCCAAGTGTCTCTAGGAAACTACGAGCAGTACTTC